This T cell receptor beta chain was recovered during a study of T cell responses to AZD1222 COVID-19 vaccine. Study background: Pooled samples include second doses given at about 4 or 12 weeks.

Findings of the study overall: Clonal diversity was possibly underestimated; the donors were predominantly white British and more often female. Among spike-specific TCRs, nearly half reportedly target unmutated variant regions.

This clone was recorded once. Its antigen is unknown. Generated by immunoSEQ multiplex PCR, the TCRdb table keeps only in-frame clones and is missing some. The sample includes some 50,000 clones, about 81% of them seen just once. The sample consisted of peripheral blood, taken on day 0 of AZD1222 vaccination. This TCR was recovered from an adult in good health.

The CDR3 sequence: CASNRNTEAFF. The CDR3 DNA sequence: TGTGCCAGTAACAGGAACACTGAAGCTTTCTTT. This chain connects TRBV19 to TRBJ1-1; no firm D call. V lost 7 bases and J 1 base, leaving 4 bases between the germline ends. Germline V lookup: CDR1 LNHDA, CDR2 SQIVND (reference sequence). CDR3 length: 11 amino acids.